The clone carrying this TCR beta chain was seen only a few times. This entry comes from a study of blood T cell repertoires in COVID-19. For the study at large: Some COVID-19 samples were acute and others convalescent; all came from the United States, Italy and Spain.

Deletions cut 3 bases from V and 6 bases from J, with 11 bases between. Per the germline V gene, CDR1 is LNHDA and CDR2 is SQIVND (reference sequence). The CDR3 contains 13 residues. In the study's own analysis: Amplification from reference gene primers served as the basis for estimated nucleated cell counts. Some clones are missing from TCRdb's copy, which holds only in-frame ones; the method was immunoSEQ multiplex PCR. For V, J and clone size, that table is used; D and trimming come from the DNA. The sample yields more than 95,000 clones, approximately 82% seen once. The source of this sequence is a man aged 25-40 years with acute or convalescent COVID-19. This chain uses TRBV19 with TRBJ1-1; D might be TRBD1 (5 bases). Sequenced input: peripheral blood. The CDR3 here is CASSMGGMAEAFF. CDR3 DNA sequence: TGTGCCAGTAGTATGGGGGGTATGGCTGAAGCTTTCTTT.